A single sample gave rise to the 9 T cell receptor beta chains below, sequenced in a study of technical replicates of blood from a handful of donors. Data came from immunoSEQ multiplex PCR; TCRdb stores just in-frame clones and leaves some out. The sample has fewer than 80,000 clones; around 85% are singletons. The sequencing input was PBMCs. These receptors were obtained from a human donor in good health. Some clones in this sample may be carry-over from other donors' samples.

V usage is TRBV6-5 and J usage is TRBJ2-7; 10 nucleotides match TRBD2. The CDR3 loop spans 14 amino acids. Germline values: CDR1 MNHEY, CDR2 SVGAGI. V gave up 5 bases and J gave up 3 bases; unmatched junction bases: 4. The CDR3: CASSASGRNYEQYF. Here the CDR3 DNA reads TGTGCCAGCAGTGCTAGCGGGAGAAACTACGAGCAGTACTTC.

The genes are TRBV7-2 and TRBJ2-5; tentative D call: TRBD1 (6 bases). The V and J ends lost 5 bases and 5 bases respectively, with 18 bases between them. Germline loops: CDR1 SGHTA, CDR2 FQGNSA. The CDR3 spans 15 residues. CDR3 sequence (DNA): TGTGCCAGCAGCCGAGGCAGGGGCATTCGGGAGACCCAGTACTTC. This codes for CASSRGRGIRETQYF.

J is TRBJ1-1 and V is TRBV7-8; no firm D call. V was trimmed by 1 base and J by 1 base, leaving 7 bases between them. Germline CDR1 is SGHVS and CDR2 is FQNEAQ. This CDR3 has 14 residues. The CDR3 nucleotides read TGTGCCAGCAGCTTAGATTCTTGGAACACTGAAGCTTTCTTT. This codes for CASSLDSWNTEAFF. The full variable domain, with the rest looked up from reference TRBV7-8 and TRBJ1-1, is GAGVSQSPRYKVAKRGQDVALRCDPISGHVSLFWYQQALGQGPEFLTYFQNEAQLDKSGLPSDRFFAERPEGSVSTLKIQRTQQEDSAVYLCASSLDSWNTEAFFGQGTRLTVV.

The gene calls are TRBV9 and TRBJ2-3; D may be TRBD2 (5 bases). The V end was cut by 4 bases, the J end by 0 bases, with 6 bases between. Germline V CDR1 and CDR2: SGDLS, YYNGEE. This CDR3 spans 13 amino acids. The DNA for the CDR3 is TGTGCCAGCAGCAGGACTAGCACAGATACGCAGTATTTT. This encodes CASSRTSTDTQYF.

The gene calls are TRBV6-5 and TRBJ1-4; TRBD1 is a possible D gene (5 bases). The ends were cut back, 2 bases at V and 8 bases at J, with 9 bases in the middle. Germline loops: CDR1 MNHEY, CDR2 SVGAGI. The CDR3 is 13 residues long. The CDR3 nucleotides read TGTGCCAGCAGTTACCCCAGGGCCGAAAAACTGTTTTTT. Translating it yields CASSYPRAEKLFF.

V is TRBV4-1 and J is TRBJ2-7; 8 bases fit TRBD2. Germline CDR1 and CDR2: MGHRA and YSYEKL. The CDR3 is 14 residues long. The trim removed 1 base at V and 7 bases at J, leaving 6 bases unmatched. The CDR3 sequence is CASSQAGGPGEQYF. The CDR3 region has the DNA TGCGCCAGCAGCCAAGCGGGAGGGCCGGGTGAGCAGTACTTC.

This clone was found a few times. The genes are TRBV7-8 and TRBJ1-3; D gene ambiguous. V lost 0 bases to trimming and J lost 2 bases, with 11 bases between them. There are 16 residues in the CDR3. Germline V gene lookup returns CDR1 SGHVS and CDR2 FQNEAQ. The CDR3: CASSLALGRTGNTIYF. CDR3 bases: TGTGCCAGCAGCTTAGCTTTGGGGAGGACTGGAAACACCATATATTTT.

V and J are TRBV5-6 and TRBJ2-2; a possible D gene is TRBD2 (5 bases). The length of the CDR3 is 14 residues. Germline CDR1 reads SGHDT; CDR2 reads YYEEEE. V was trimmed by 4 bases and J by 7 bases, leaving 14 bases between them. The CDR3 protein is CASSPVLVSGELFF. In nucleotides, the CDR3 is TGTGCCAGCAGCCCGGTACTAGTTAGCGGGGAGCTGTTTTTT.

The chain links TRBV30 to TRBJ1-1; 7 bases fit TRBD1. Germline loops: CDR1 GTSNPN, CDR2 SVGIG (reference sequence). V was clipped by 2 bases and J by 1 base; unmatched bases: 7. This CDR3 spans 15 amino acids. CDR3 amino acids: CAWSSPGQRNTEAFF. CDR3 nucleotides: TGTGCCTGGAGTAGCCCGGGACAGAGGAACACTGAAGCTTTCTTT.